The 13 T cell receptor beta chains below all came from one sample that was sequenced in a study of blood T cell repertoires in COVID-19. The protocol was immunoSEQ multiplex PCR, while the TCRdb copy is restricted to in-frame clones and leaves out a portion. The data hold approximately 170,000 clones, with approximately 95% observed a single time. Sample: peripheral blood. The receptors here all came from a woman in her sixties with COVID-19, enrolled during active disease.

DNA for the CDR3: TGTGCCAGTACGCACGGGGAACGCTACACCTTC. Amino acids: CASTHGERYTF. This chain connects TRBV19 to TRBJ1-2, with D unclear. CDR1 is LNHDA, CDR2 SQIVND, per germline (reference sequence). The CDR3 runs to 11 residues. Trimming left V 7 bases short and J 9 bases short, with 12 bases between.

This clone showed up just a few times. This CDR3 reads CARGEVNTGELFF. CDR3 bases: TGTGCCAGGGGGGAGGTTAACACCGGGGAGCTGTTTTTT. The chain recombines TRBV7-8 with TRBJ2-2, with TRBD2 as a possible D gene (6 bases). The ends were cut back, 9 bases at V and 2 bases at J, with 10 bases in the middle. Germline CDR1 SGHVS, CDR2 FQNEAQ. The CDR3 is 13 residues long.

The chain is built from TRBV7-8 and TRBJ2-5; no firm D call. V was clipped by 2 bases and J by 2 bases, with 9 bases between them. CDR1 and CDR2 from the germline V gene are SGHVS and FQNEAQ. The CDR3 has 14 residues. CDR3 coding DNA: TGTGCCAGCAGCTTATTCCTAGTACAAGAGACCCAGTACTTC. It codes for CASSLFLVQETQYF.

This rearrangement joins TRBV19 to TRBJ2-1; TRBD1 matches 9 bases. The CDR3 consists of 16 residues. The germline CDR1 and CDR2 sequences are LNHDA and SQIVND (reference sequence). Unmatched junction bases numbered 12, after V lost 6 bases and J lost 6 bases. CDR3 nucleotide sequence: TGTGCCAGTAGCAGTCCGGGACAGGGTTTGGGCAATGAGCAGTTCTTC. It yields the protein CASSSPGQGLGNEQFF. The full variable domain, completed using reference TRBV19 and TRBJ2-1, is DGGITQSPKYLFRKEGQNVTLSCEQNLNHDAMYWYRQDPGQGLRLIYYSQIVNDFQKGDIAEGYSVSREKKESFPLTVTSAQKNPTAFYLCASSSPGQGLGNEQFFGPGTRLTVL.

This clone came up a few times. The chain has TRBV19 and TRBJ2-5; TRBD1 is a possible D gene (5 bases). CDR1 is LNHDA, CDR2 SQIVND, per germline (reference sequence). The CDR3 has 15 residues. V was trimmed by 6 bases and J by 6 bases, leaving 20 bases between them. The DNA for the CDR3 is TGTGCCAGTAGCCAAATGGGGCTGCTTCGAAAGACCCAGTACTTC. Protein product: CASSQMGLLRKTQYF.

Written as DNA, the CDR3 is TGTGCCAGCAGCTTAGTTTTAGGGGCTGGAAACACCATATATTTT. It is translated as CASSLVLGAGNTIYF. The chain employs TRBV7-6 and TRBJ1-3, with D tentatively TRBD1 (5 bases). From germline, CDR1 is SGHVS and CDR2 FNYEAQ. V was pared by 1 base and J by 2 bases, with 9 bases between. This CDR3 spans 15 amino acids.

This rearrangement joins TRBV9 to TRBJ2-7, with 10 bases matching TRBD2. Germline values: CDR1 SGDLS, CDR2 YYNGEE. The V segment lost 4 bases and the J segment 2 bases; nucleotides outside the gene matches: 9. This CDR3 has 16 residues. The CDR3 loop is CASSSRGSGGAYEQYF. In nucleotides, the CDR3 is TGTGCCAGCAGCTCTCGCGGGAGCGGGGGGGCCTACGAGCAGTACTTC.

V is TRBV5-4 and J is TRBJ2-7; D gene uncertain. Germline V lookup: CDR1 SGHNT, CDR2 YYREEE (reference sequence). The germline V and J ends were trimmed by 2 bases and 2 bases, with 11 bases remaining between them. The CDR3 loop spans 14 amino acids. Here the CDR3 DNA reads TGTGCCAGCAGCTTAATTGGTCAGGCCTACGAGCAGTACTTC. Its translation is CASSLIGQAYEQYF.

The CDR3 is CASSNNPDSGNTIYF. The CDR3 DNA reads as TGTGCCAGTAGTAACAACCCCGATTCTGGAAACACCATATATTTT. The J gene is TRBJ1-3, the V gene TRBV19; D ambiguous. Between the trimmed V and J ends, which lost 4 bases and 1 base, there was a span of 11 bases. The CDR3 length is 15 residues. CDR1 is LNHDA, CDR2 SQIVND, per germline (reference sequence). The complete variable domain, with remaining parts taken from reference TRBV19 and TRBJ1-3, reads DGGITQSPKYLFRKEGQNVTLSCEQNLNHDAMYWYRQDPGQGLRLIYYSQIVNDFQKGDIAEGYSVSREKKESFPLTVTSAQKNPTAFYLCASSNNPDSGNTIYFGEGSWLTVV.

The V gene is TRBV18, the J gene TRBJ1-5; 7 bases map to TRBD1. With V trimmed by 3 bases and J by 1 base, 6 bases remained unmatched. This CDR3 is 16 amino acids long. Germline CDR1 and CDR2: KGHSH and LQKENI. DNA for the CDR3: TGTGCCAGCTCACCCGACAGGGTAATAAGCAATCAGCCCCAGCATTTT. Encoded protein: CASSPDRVISNQPQHF.

The J gene is TRBJ1-1, the V gene TRBV6-4; D unresolved. Germline V gene lookup returns CDR1 MRHNA and CDR2 SNTAGT. Trimming shortened V by 6 bases and J by 0 bases, and 11 bases separated the two germline ends. The CDR3 has 14 residues. The CDR3 DNA is TGTGCCAGCAGCCCCGATCGGGTGAACACTGAAGCTTTCTTT. Translated, it gives CASSPDRVNTEAFF.

V and J are TRBV19 and TRBJ2-7; D possibly corresponds to TRBD2 (7 bases). Looked up from germline, CDR1 is LNHDA and CDR2 is SQIVND (reference sequence). Trimming took 4 bases from V and 3 from J, leaving 16 bases between them. The CDR3 is 15 residues long. Written as DNA, the CDR3 is TGTGCCAGTAGTACGGCGCGGGGGCGTTACTACGAGCAGTACTTC. Translation gives CASSTARGRYYEQYF. Together with reference TRBV19 and TRBJ2-7, the CDR3 gives the full variable domain: DGGITQSPKYLFRKEGQNVTLSCEQNLNHDAMYWYRQDPGQGLRLIYYSQIVNDFQKGDIAEGYSVSREKKESFPLTVTSAQKNPTAFYLCASSTARGRYYEQYFGPGTRLTVT.

V is TRBV19 and J is TRBJ2-3; perhaps TRBD1 as D (6 bases). CDR3 length: 13 residues. V shed 4 bases and J shed 3 bases, with 8 bases lying between them. Germline V CDR1 and CDR2: LNHDA, SQIVND (reference sequence). This CDR3 is CASSKTGTDTQYF. Here the CDR3 DNA reads TGTGCCAGTAGTAAAACAGGGACAGATACGCAGTATTTT.